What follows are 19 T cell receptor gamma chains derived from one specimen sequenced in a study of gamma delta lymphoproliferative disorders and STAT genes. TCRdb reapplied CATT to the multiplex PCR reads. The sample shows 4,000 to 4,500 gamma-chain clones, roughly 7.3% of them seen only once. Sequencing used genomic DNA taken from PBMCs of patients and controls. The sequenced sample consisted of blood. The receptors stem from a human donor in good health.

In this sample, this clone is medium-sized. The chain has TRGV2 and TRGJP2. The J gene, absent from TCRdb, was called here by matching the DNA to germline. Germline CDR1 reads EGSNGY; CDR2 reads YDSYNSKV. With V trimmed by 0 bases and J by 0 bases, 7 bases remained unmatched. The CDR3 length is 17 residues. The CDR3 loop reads CATWDGPEDSSDWIKTF. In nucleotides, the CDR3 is TGTGCCACCTGGGACGGGCCGGAAGATAGTAGTGATTGGATCAAGACGTTT.

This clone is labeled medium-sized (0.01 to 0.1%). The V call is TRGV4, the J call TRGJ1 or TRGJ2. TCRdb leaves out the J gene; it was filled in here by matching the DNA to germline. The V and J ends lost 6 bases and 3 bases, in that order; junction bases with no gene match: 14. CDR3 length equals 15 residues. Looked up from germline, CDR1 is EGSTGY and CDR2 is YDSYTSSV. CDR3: CATWPSSRIYYKKLF. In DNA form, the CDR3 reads TGTGCCACCTGGCCCAGCTCGAGGATTTATTATAAGAAACTCTTT.

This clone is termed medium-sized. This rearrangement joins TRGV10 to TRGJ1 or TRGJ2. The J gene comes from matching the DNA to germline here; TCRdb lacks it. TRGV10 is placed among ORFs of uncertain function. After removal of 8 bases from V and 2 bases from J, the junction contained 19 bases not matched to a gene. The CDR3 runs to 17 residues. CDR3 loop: CAAWDHDRIPHYYKKLF. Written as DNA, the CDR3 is TGTGCTGCGTGGGATCATGACCGCATTCCACATTATTATAAGAAACTCTTT.

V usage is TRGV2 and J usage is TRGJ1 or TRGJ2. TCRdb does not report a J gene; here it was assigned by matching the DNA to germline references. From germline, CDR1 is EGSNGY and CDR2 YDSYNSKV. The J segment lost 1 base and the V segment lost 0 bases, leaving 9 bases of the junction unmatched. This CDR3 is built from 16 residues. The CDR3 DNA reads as TGTGCCACCTGGGACGGGCCCGCGGCTAATTATTATAAGAAACTCTTT. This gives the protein CATWDGPAANYYKKLF.

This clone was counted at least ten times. CDR3 DNA sequence: TGTGCCTTGGAGCAATTTTATTATAAGAAACTCTTT. It yields the protein CALEQFYYKKLF. V and J are TRGV9 and TRGJ1 or TRGJ2. TCRdb supplies no J gene; here it was assigned by aligning the nucleotide sequence to germline. V lost 9 bases and J lost 3; bases outside the gene matches: 8. This CDR3 is 12 amino acids long. The germline gives CDR1 GITISATS, CDR2 ISYDGTV (reference sequence).

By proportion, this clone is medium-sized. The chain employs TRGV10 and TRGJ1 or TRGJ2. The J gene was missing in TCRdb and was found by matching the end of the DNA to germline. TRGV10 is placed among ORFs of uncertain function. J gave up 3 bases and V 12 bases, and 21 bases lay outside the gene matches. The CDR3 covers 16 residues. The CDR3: CAAPLPPIPFYYKKLF. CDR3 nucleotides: TGTGCTGCTCCTCTACCCCCGATCCCCTTTTATTATAAGAAACTCTTT.

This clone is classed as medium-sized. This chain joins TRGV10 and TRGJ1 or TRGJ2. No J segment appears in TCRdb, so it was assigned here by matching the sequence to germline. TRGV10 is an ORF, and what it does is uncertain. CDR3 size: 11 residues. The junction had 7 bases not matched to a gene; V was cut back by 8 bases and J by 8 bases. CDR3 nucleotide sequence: TGTGCTGCGTGGGATTTACATAAGAAACTCTTT. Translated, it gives CAAWDLHKKLF.

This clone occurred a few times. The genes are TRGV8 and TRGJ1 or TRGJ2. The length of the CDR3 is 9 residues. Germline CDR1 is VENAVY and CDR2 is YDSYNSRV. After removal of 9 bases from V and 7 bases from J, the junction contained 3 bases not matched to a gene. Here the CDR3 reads CATEYKKLF. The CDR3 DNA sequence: TGTGCCACCGAATATAAGAAACTCTTT.

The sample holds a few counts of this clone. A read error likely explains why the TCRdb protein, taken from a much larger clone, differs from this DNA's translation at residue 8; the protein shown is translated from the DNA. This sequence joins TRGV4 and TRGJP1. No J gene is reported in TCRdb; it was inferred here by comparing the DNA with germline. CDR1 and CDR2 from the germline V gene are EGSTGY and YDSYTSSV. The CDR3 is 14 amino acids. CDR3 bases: TGTGCCACCTGGGAGGATACCGCTGGTTGGTTCAAGATATTT. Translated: CATWEDTAGWFKIF.

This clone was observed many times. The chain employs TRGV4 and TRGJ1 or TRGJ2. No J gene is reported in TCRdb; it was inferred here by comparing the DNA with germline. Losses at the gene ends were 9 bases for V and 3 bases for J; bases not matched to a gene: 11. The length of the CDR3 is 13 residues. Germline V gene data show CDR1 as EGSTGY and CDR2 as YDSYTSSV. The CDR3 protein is CATLETIYYKKLF. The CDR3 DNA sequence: TGTGCCACCCTCGAAACCATTTATTATAAGAAACTCTTT.

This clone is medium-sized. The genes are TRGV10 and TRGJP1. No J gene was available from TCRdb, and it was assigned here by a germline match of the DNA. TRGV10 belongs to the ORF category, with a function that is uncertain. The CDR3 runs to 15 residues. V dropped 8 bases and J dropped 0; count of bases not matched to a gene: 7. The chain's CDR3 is CAAWDVNTTGWFKIF. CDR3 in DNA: TGTGCTGCGTGGGATGTTAATACCACTGGTTGGTTCAAGATATTT.

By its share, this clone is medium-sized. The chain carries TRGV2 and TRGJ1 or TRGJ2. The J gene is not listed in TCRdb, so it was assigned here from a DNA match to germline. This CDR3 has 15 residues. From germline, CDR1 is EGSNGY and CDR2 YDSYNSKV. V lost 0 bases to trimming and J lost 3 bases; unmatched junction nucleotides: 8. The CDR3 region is CATWDGLPLYYKKLF. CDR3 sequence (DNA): TGTGCCACCTGGGACGGGCTCCCCCTTTATTATAAGAAACTCTTT.

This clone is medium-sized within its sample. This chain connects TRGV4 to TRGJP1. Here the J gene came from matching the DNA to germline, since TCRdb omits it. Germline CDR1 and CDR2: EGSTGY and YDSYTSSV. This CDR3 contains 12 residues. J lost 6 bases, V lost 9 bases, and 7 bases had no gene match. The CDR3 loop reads CATRGAGWFKIF. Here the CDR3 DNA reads TGTGCCACCAGAGGGGCTGGTTGGTTCAAGATATTT.

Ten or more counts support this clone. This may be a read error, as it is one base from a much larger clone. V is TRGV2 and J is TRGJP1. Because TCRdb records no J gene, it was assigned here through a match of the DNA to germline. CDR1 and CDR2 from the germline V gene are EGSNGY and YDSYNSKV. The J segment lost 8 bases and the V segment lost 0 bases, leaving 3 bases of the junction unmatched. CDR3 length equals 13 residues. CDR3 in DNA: TGTGCCACCTGGGACGGGCCCGGTTGGTTCAAGATATTT. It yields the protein CATWDGPGWFKIF.

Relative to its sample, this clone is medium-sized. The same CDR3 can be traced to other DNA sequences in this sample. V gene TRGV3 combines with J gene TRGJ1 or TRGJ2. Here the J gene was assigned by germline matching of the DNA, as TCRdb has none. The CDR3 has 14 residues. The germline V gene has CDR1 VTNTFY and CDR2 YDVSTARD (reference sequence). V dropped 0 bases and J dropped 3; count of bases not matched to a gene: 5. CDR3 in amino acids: CATWDRPGYYKKLF. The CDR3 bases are TGTGCCACCTGGGACAGGCCGGGTTATTATAAGAAACTCTTT.

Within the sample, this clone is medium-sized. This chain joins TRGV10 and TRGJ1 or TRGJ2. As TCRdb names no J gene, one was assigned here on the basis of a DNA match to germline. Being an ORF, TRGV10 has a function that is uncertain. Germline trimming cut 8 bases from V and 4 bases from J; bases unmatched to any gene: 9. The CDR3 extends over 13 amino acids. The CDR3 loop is CAAWVEGYYKKLF. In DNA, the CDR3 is TGTGCTGCGTGGGTGGAGGGATATTATAAGAAACTCTTT.

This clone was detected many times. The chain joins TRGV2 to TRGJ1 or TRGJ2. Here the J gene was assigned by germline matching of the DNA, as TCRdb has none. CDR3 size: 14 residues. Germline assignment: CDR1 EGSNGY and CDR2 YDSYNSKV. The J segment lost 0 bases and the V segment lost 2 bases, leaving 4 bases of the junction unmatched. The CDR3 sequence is CATWDVQNYYKKLF. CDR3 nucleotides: TGTGCCACCTGGGACGTGCAGAATTATTATAAGAAACTCTTT.

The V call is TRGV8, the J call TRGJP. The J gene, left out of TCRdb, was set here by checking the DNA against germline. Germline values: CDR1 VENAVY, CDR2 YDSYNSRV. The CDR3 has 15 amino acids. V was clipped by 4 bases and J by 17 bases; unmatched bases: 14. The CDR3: CATWEGGVGQKIKVF. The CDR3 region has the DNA TGTGCCACCTGGGAAGGGGGAGTTGGGCAAAAAATCAAGGTATTT.

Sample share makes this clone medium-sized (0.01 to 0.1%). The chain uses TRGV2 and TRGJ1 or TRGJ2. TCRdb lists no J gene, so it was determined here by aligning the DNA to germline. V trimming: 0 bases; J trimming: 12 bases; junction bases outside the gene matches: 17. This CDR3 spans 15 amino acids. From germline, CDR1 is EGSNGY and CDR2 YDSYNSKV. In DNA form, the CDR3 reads TGTGCCACCTGGGACGGGCTGTCGCTTGGTTTCGGGAAACTCTTT. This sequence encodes CATWDGLSLGFGKLF.